This T cell receptor beta chain was sequenced during a study of blood T cell repertoires in COVID-19. Measured with immunoSEQ multiplex PCR; TCRdb has only the in-frame clones, and not every one. The top ten hold 0.6% of the sample, which has about 410,000 clones, around 91% seen once. With regard to this clone: In the same sample, other DNA sequences code for this CDR3.

Material for sequencing was PBMCs or T cells enriched from blood (not recorded which). This receptor was obtained from a man in his late teens or twenties who had recovered from COVID-19.

The CDR3: CASSPGTGGSPLHF. CDR3 in DNA: TGTGCCAGCTCACCGGGGACCGGGGGTTCACCCCTCCACTTT. This chain links TRBV18 with TRBJ1-6, with D possibly being TRBD1 (5 bases). The germline gives CDR1 KGHSH, CDR2 LQKENI. This CDR3 region has 14 residues. Deletions cut 3 bases from V and 9 bases from J, with 12 bases between. Full variable domain (remainder filled in from reference TRBV18 and TRBJ1-6): NAGVMQNPRHLVRRRGQEARLRCSPMKGHSHVYWYRQLPEEGLKFMVYLQKENIIDESGMPKERFSAEFPKEGPSILRIQQVVRGDSAAYFCASSPGTGGSPLHFGNGTRLTVT.